This T cell receptor beta chain comes out of a study of shared clonotypes between healthy human individuals. General study points: Generally, naive subsets came out with larger estimated richness than memory subsets.

Germline loops: CDR1 SGHRS, CDR2 YFSETQ. The ends lost 0 bases at V and 2 bases at J; junction bases unmatched: 6. The CDR3 spans 16 residues. Note on this clone: Its antigen is still unknown.

Adult donors, all healthy and HIV-negative, had no recent acute infections or vaccinations. The assay ran at deep level. The assay was immunoSEQ multiplex PCR, and TCRdb's table has in-frame clones only and misses some. The table shows more than 2,000,000 clones, with more than 80% occurring only once. The gene calls are TRBV5-1 and TRBJ2-5; TRBD2 agrees at 8 bases. This TCR derives from a man between 18 and 35 years old in good health. The sequenced sample consisted of naive CD4+ T cells sorted from blood. Subset meaning: CD45RA+ positively selected. CDR3 protein: CASSLAVSGGQETQYF. The CDR3 nucleotides are TGCGCCAGCAGCTTGGCCGTAAGCGGGGGACAAGAGACCCAGTACTTC.